Presented here are 5 T cell receptor beta chains from one specimen sequenced in a study of T cells in women clearing cervical HPV infection. Generated by immunoSEQ multiplex PCR, the TCRdb table keeps only in-frame clones and is missing some. The repertoire table contains over 15,000 clones. The sample was blood buffy coat. These receptors all come from a woman aged 18 to 75 with a cervical HPV16 infection that either progressed to CIN3+ or cleared (not recorded which).

Regarding this clone: The CDR3 end falls 3 residues outside the read, so it is completed with the germline J gene. The rearrangement uses TRBV19 and TRBJ1-2, with 8 bases aligning to TRBD1. Germline-derived CDR1 and CDR2 are LNHDA and SQIVND (reference sequence). V was clipped by 4 bases and J by 7 bases; unmatched bases: 8. The CDR3 has 14 amino acids. CDR3: CASSTRQGLSGYTF. The CDR3 bases that were read are TGTGCCAGTAGTACCCGACAGGGGTTAAGTGGC.

Concerning this clone itself: The CDR3 end lies 3 residues beyond the end of the read and is filled in from the germline J gene. The rearrangement joins TRBV7-9 to TRBJ2-5; 9 bases agree with TRBD1. The CDR3 has 15 residues. Losses at the gene ends were 3 bases for V and 3 bases for J; bases not matched to a gene: 5. Per germline, CDR1 SEHNR and CDR2 FQNEAQ (reference sequence). CDR3 bases read: TGTGCCAGCAGCTTCTCCGGGACAGGGAAAGAGACC. Protein product: CASSFSGTGKET. The full CDR3 reads CASSFSGTGKETQYF.

Note on this clone: The sequence runs out 3 residues before the end of the CDR3; the remainder is reconstructed from the germline J gene. The rearrangement uses TRBV6-2 or TRBV6-3 and TRBJ2-7, with D possibly matching TRBD1 (6 bases). CDR1 and CDR2 from the germline V gene are MNHEY and SVGEGT. There are 17 residues in the CDR3. Between the trimmed V and J ends, which lost 6 bases and 0 bases, there was a span of 21 bases. This chain's CDR3 is CASSRPQGTESSYEQYF. The sequenced part of the CDR3 DNA is TGTGCCAGCAGCCGCCCACAGGGCACTGAGAGCTCCTACGAG.

With regard to this clone: The read halts 3 residues ahead of the CDR3 end, with the missing end drawn from the germline J gene. The chain carries TRBV2 and TRBJ2-6; 7 nucleotides line up with TRBD1. The J segment lost 2 bases and the V segment lost 7 bases, leaving 11 bases of the junction unmatched. Looked up from germline, CDR1 is SNHLY and CDR2 is FYNNEI. The CDR3 contains 17 residues. The DNA read from the CDR3 is TGTGCCAGCAATTTCAGGGGTCAGGGGGCTGGGGCCAACGTC. This sequence encodes CASNFRGQGAGANV. The entire CDR3 sequence reads CASNFRGQGAGANVLTF.

About this clone: Read data end 3 residues before the CDR3 end; the end is taken from the germline J gene. The genes are TRBV27 and TRBJ2-3; 9 bases fit TRBD2. Germline V gene data show CDR1 as MNHEY and CDR2 as SMNVEV (reference sequence). V lost 6 bases and J lost 4; bases outside the gene matches: 11. The CDR3 is made up of 16 amino acids. CDR3 bases read: TGTGCCAGCAGCGCCTCCGTGGGACTAGCCGCAGATACG. Residues: CASSASVGLAADT. The full CDR3 is CASSASVGLAADTQYF.